One and the same sample provided the 7 T cell receptor beta chains below, sequenced in a study of cytomegalovirus exposure and HLA in healthy donors. Some clones are missing from TCRdb's copy, which holds only in-frame ones; the method was immunoSEQ multiplex PCR. Of about 200,000 clones in the sample, roughly 81% were seen once. The sample taken for sequencing was PBMCs. The source is a woman between 25 and 40 years old in good health and CMV-seronegative.

This chain links TRBV11-1 with TRBJ2-4, with TRBD2 matching 7 bases. After removal of 0 bases from V and 6 bases from J, the junction contained 2 bases not matched to a gene. CDR1 is SGHAT and CDR2 is FQDESV in the germline V gene (reference sequence). The CDR3 sequence is 14 residues long. The CDR3 loop is CASSLAASGNIQYF. CDR3 sequence (DNA): TGTGCCAGCAGCTTAGCGGCTAGCGGAAACATTCAGTACTTC.

This sequence joins TRBV7-3 and TRBJ2-1, with D perhaps matching TRBD2 (5 bases). V was pared by 2 bases and J by 6 bases, with 17 bases between. This CDR3 region has 16 residues. Germline V CDR1 and CDR2: SGHTA, FQGTGA. As DNA, the CDR3 is TGTGCCAGCAGCTTAGGAAGGGTCTCCCGGGGCAATGAGCAGTTCTTC. Translating it yields CASSLGRVSRGNEQFF.

The chain has TRBV7-9 and TRBJ1-2; 7 bases are a match to TRBD1. The CDR3 extends over 13 amino acids. Per germline, CDR1 SEHNR and CDR2 FQNEAQ (reference sequence). Trimming removed 6 bases from V and 6 bases from J; junction bases left unmatched: 7. CDR3 loop: CASRLTGVDGYTF. DNA of the CDR3: TGTGCCAGCAGACTAACAGGGGTGGATGGCTACACCTTC. Supplemented by reference TRBV7-9 and TRBJ1-2, the full variable domain reads DTGVSQNPRHKITKRGQNVTFRCDPISEHNRLYWYRQTLGQGPEFLTYFQNEAQLEKSRLLSDRFSAERPKGSFSTLEIQRTEQGDSAMYLCASRLTGVDGYTFGSGTRLTVV.

The gene calls are TRBV2 and TRBJ1-5; 10 bases map to TRBD1. The CDR3 contains 16 residues. Germline-derived CDR1 and CDR2 are SNHLY and FYNNEI. The V segment lost 6 bases and the J segment 2 bases; nucleotides outside the gene matches: 7. The CDR3 loop reads CASRLDRGLGNQPQHF. The CDR3 nucleotides are TGTGCCAGCAGACTAGACAGGGGGCTTGGCAATCAGCCCCAGCATTTT.

The CDR3 coding sequence is TGTGCCAGCAGTTTGTCCTACTCTGGGGCCAACGTCCTGACTTTC. It translates to CASSLSYSGANVLTF. J is TRBJ2-6 and V is TRBV6-5; D unclear. Trimming stripped 4 bases from V and 0 bases from J, with 7 bases between. The CDR3 contains 15 residues. The germline CDR1 and CDR2 sequences are MNHEY and SVGAGI.

This chain joins TRBV15 and TRBJ1-1, with a possible D match to TRBD1 (6 bases). The CDR3 consists of 17 residues. The V and J ends lost 2 bases and 0 bases respectively, with 16 bases between them. The germline gives CDR1 LNHNV, CDR2 YYDKDF (reference sequence). DNA of the CDR3: TGTGCCACCAGCAGACGCCCCCTCAGGGGCCTGAACACTGAAGCTTTCTTT. It yields the protein CATSRRPLRGLNTEAFF.

V gene TRBV5-1 combines with J gene TRBJ1-4, with a weak D call TRBD1 (6 bases). Looked up from germline, CDR1 is SGHRS and CDR2 is YFSETQ. CDR3 size: 14 residues. V was clipped by 4 bases and J by 4 bases, with 11 bases between them. The CDR3: CASSQGHINEKLFF. CDR3 in DNA: TGCGCCAGCAGCCAGGGACACATTAATGAAAAACTGTTTTTT.